The clone carrying this T cell receptor beta chain was observed a handful of times. The sample originates from a study of blood T cells in healthy people across ages. Primed by a sample-barcoded 5' primer and a J-beta primer mix, a second PCR proceeded for about 6 to 12 cycles. All samples yielded 2.5 million or more CDR3-containing paired-end reads. MiXCR, run by TCRdb on the 5' RACE reads, gives a single entry per CDR3 protein. The sample carries 850,000 to 1,300,000 distinct CDR3 sequences, 45% recorded once. CDR1 SGHRS and CDR2 YFSETQ come from the germline V gene. The CDR3 has 23 residues. Trimming took off 2 bases at V and 3 bases at J, with 39 bases between the two ends.

The chain links TRBV5-1 to TRBJ2-7; D may be TRBD1 (6 bases). This sequence was found in a woman aged 60-70 years in good health. What was sequenced was blood. The CDR3 is CASSFLNITQHKKITDRIYEQYF. The DNA of the CDR3 is TGCGCCAGCAGCTTTTTAAATATCACCCAACACAAGAAAATAACAGACAGGATCTACGAGCAGTACTTC.